This T cell receptor (beta chain) is from a study of beta chain features in type 1 diabetes. Study context: Healthy donors resembled patients in age, gender and cell yields. Study-level points and caveats: Shortening that was moderate but significant affected the TCRB CDR3s of Type 1 diabetes patients in all four CD4+ subsets. A potential PCR bias toward shorter templates would be equal in patient and control samples. Individuals with type 1 diabetes displayed fewer insertions and more deletions at VDJ junctions. Whether TCRB rearrangement is influenced by HLA type went unresolved here.

With 4 bases removed from V and 4 bases from J, the gap between germline ends came to 9 bases. This CDR3 has 14 residues. Germline lookup yields CDR1 SGHRS and CDR2 YFSETQ. Expressed TCRB transcripts were sequenced because the entire RNA isolate underwent reverse transcription. Here immunoSEQ multiplex PCR was the method, and the copy in TCRdb shows in-frame clones only, minus some. The sample holds approximately 600,000 clones; 9.5% to 15% are singletons and the top ten take around 0.12%. This clone appeared a few times. The antigen is undetermined. The sample taken for sequencing was naive CD4+ T cells from blood. The receptor comes from a man younger than 40 with type 1 diabetes. The rearrangement uses TRBV5-1 and TRBJ1-6; maybe TRBD1 (5 bases). CDR3 sequence (DNA): TGCGCCAGCAGCCGGGGCGAGTATAATTCACCCCTCCACTTT. Translated: CASSRGEYNSPLHF. Full variable domain (outside the CDR3, taken from reference TRBV5-1 and TRBJ1-6): KAGVTQTPRYLIKTRGQQVTLSCSPISGHRSVSWYQQTPGQGLQFLFEYFSETQRNKGNFPGRFSGRQFSNSRSEMNVSTLELGDSALYLCASSRGEYNSPLHFGNGTRLTVT.